This T cell receptor (beta chain) is from a study of cytomegalovirus exposure and HLA in healthy donors listed by TCRdb under 2017. Study-level background: In an earlier analysis of 587 of the donors, around 300 Gb of sequence data and approximately 120 million unique TCR beta sequences from about 190 million T cells were reported. Around 320 gigabases of sequencing data and 80 million or so unique TCR sequences were included in an early release covering several hundred HLA-typed donors. Among the roughly 400 genotyped donors, approximately 77% belonged to the genetic ancestry cluster associated with self-reported Caucasian donors. The study aimed to test whether cataloging public T cell receptors could reveal signatures of past pathogen exposure. The study profiled the T cell repertoires of 500 to 800 subjects by immunosequencing and related them to cytomegalovirus serostatus. Besides the first cohort of 666 subjects, a separate validation cohort made up of roughly 120 different subjects was used. To predict cytomegalovirus infection status, the study combined high-throughput TCR immunosequencing, statistical association of individual TCRs with disease status, and machine learning. To study patterns of TCR occurrence, a later analysis re-analyzed previously published TCR beta repertoires from 500 to 850 donors and added high-resolution HLA genotyping. In the later analysis, no new phenotypic data were used to find candidate immune exposures; instead, reliance was placed on TCR beta sequences and their occurrence across donors. An earlier analysis of around 580 of the donors used high-throughput TCR beta sequencing to judge whether each TCR beta V gene segment behaved as functional or pseudogenic. Donor age, sex, ethnicity and CMV serostatus were collected together with the repertoire data. In a later genetic analysis, genome-wide SNP genotypes for about 55% of the roughly 670 donors were used, and that subset was treated as a discovery cohort. Every discovery cohort repertoire had been produced on one sequencing platform. HLA typing included class I and class II loci at four-digit resolution. The number of donors typed differed by locus, with 629-630 for A, B, C, DRB1 and DQB1, roughly 520 for DQA1, 606 for DPA1, and 472 for DPB1. Because of strong linkage in the cohort, roughly five DR-DQ haplotypes were treated as single units for association and clustering. Across under 500 genotyped donors of the cohort, an average of roughly 230,000 unique TCR beta nucleotide sequences per donor were sequenced, and roughly a sixth of those sequences were non-productive. Paper-wide results and their limitations: Because counts were too low, some 17 rarely observed V segments, including chromosome 9 orphons, were excluded from the earlier analysis of some 540 of the donors. For the cohort, immune exposure information was limited to CMV serostatus. Because HLA typing was unavailable for some donors at each locus, only the typed subset was used in association tests. A further reported finding was that TCR beta sequences accurately predicted the HLA-A and HLA-B alleles for most subjects in the first cohort. Across donors, most TCR sequences were observed very rarely, whereas some public TCRs were present in many individuals. Broadly in line with IMGT annotations, most TCR beta V segments showed up in productive rearrangements about 87% or about 30% of the time in an earlier analysis of approximately 640 of the donors. In this cohort, only TCR beta chains were sequenced, and detectable features were limited by the absence of alpha or paired-chain data. Some IMGT-functional V segments, including TRBV6-2 and TRBV6-3, could not be distinguished by the 87-base-pair reads and were therefore excluded. In vitro tests confirmed that three of the cytomegalovirus-associated TCR beta chains recognize cytomegalovirus antigens. A total of 150 to 200 TCR beta chains were listed by the study as associated with cytomegalovirus. It was suggested by the authors that the approach could potentially be generalized to other disease states and immunological phenotypes. Presence/absence analyses assumed roughly uniform sequencing depth across donors, an assumption that may not hold. According to a later analysis, TCR association rates differed among HLA loci, with DRB1 alleles showing the most associated TCRs and HLA-C alleles showing the fewest. According to a later analysis, parvovirus B19, influenza, CMV and Epstein-Barr virus appeared linked to several top co-occurrence clusters. A later genetic analysis associated a missense DCLRE1C variant with V-gene and J-gene trimming of TCR beta chains, and an independent cohort replicated the association. According to a later genetic analysis, donors in an Asian-associated ancestry cluster had fewer N-insertions in productive TCRs than the approximately 670-donor mean. A cluster of highly shared sequence variants was judged likely to represent a technical artifact of the sequencing pipeline. A later analysis associated 16,951 TCR beta sequences with specific HLA alleles at a false discovery rate of 0.05. Most CMV-associated TCR beta chains appeared to be HLA-restricted in a later analysis, and the HLA associations seemed to be driven largely by CMV exposure. In a later analysis, HLA-associated TCR beta chains were found to be more clonally expanded and to have lower generation probabilities than equally common non-associated chains. The classifier was reported to diagnose cytomegalovirus status with high specificity and sensitivity in both the original and validation cohorts. Assigning TCR associations to individual alleles was difficult when HLA alleles, especially DR and DQ, strongly co-occurred. Correlated functional status among segregating V segments might reflect linkage disequilibrium, but an unknown experimental factor could not be ruled out.

In total, around 600 healthy bone marrow donors made up the cohort. All cohort members were sampled while nominally healthy, although unrecorded immune exposures were likely present. The donor was CMV seronegative and was included in the group of around 320 seronegative cohort members. A peripheral blood sample was provided by each donor, and peripheral blood mononuclear cells were used for TCR beta sequencing. The Qiagen DNeasy Blood Extraction Kit was used to extract genomic DNA from the blood cell samples. This clone was detected only once. This clone's antigen is unknown. No base quality information exists; no much larger clone differs at one position. For this chain, trimming is 5 bases at the V end and 4 bases at the J end, and the number of junction bases without a gene match is 11. The CDR3 measures 19 amino acids from cysteine to phenylalanine. The kept DNA is CDR3 alone, 57 bases in frame from the first base. From a lookup of the germline V gene, CDR1 and CDR2 are SGHTA and FQGTGA.

Preparation of the library involved the immunoSEQ multiplex PCR assay. For the multiplex PCR, a mixture combining 60 forward primers for TCR Vbeta segments and 13 reverse primers for TCR Jbeta segments was used. Amplification of the CDR3 region of rearranged TCR beta genes was performed with a multiplex PCR assay on genomic DNA. Amplified TCR beta libraries were sequenced as 87-base-pair reads on the Illumina HiSeq System. As for the original processing: In a later analysis, tens of millions of unique TCR beta chains were counted across the roughly 610 repertoires, and approximately 11 million of these chains were shared by at least two donors. A nearest-neighbor algorithm error-corrected the raw reads and collapsed the reads into unique sequences, merging closely related sequences to remove PCR and sequencing errors. Alignment of CDR3 sequences to IMGT reference sequences was used to assign V, D and J gene segments. For a sequence to be retained, a match of at least six nucleotides was required to both a V gene segment and a J gene segment. A rearrangement counted as productive if the CDR3 had no stop codons and remained in frame with V and J, and every other rearrangement counted as non-productive. Following IMGT convention, CDR3 was defined as the stretch from the second conserved V-encoded cysteine to the conserved J-encoded phenylalanine. Sequences without an unambiguous match to a single V gene segment were excluded from the earlier analysis of approximately 560 of the donors. In an earlier analysis of around 590 of the donors, a V segment was called functional when productive rearrangements were above 56.7%, and segregating when the standard deviation between donors exceeded 5%. To diagnose cytomegalovirus status from the catalog of TCR beta chain sequences, a statistical classification framework was built. In a later analysis, V and J genes were assigned by comparing TCR nucleotide sequences against IMGT/GENE-DB human TR gene sequences. In a later analysis, CDR3 sequences and most-parsimonious VDJ recombination scenarios were assigned using the TCRdist pipeline. In a later analysis, every TCR beta chain was defined by the combination of its CDR3 amino acid sequence and its V-gene family, and reads without a unique V-gene family were dropped. To address suspected cross-contamination and a sequencing artifact, a later analysis removed roughly 580 highly shared, low-generation-probability nucleotide sequences. A later analysis calculated a clonal expansion index for each public chain from normalized within-repertoire ranks of inferred template counts. Generation probabilities in a later analysis came from a VDJ recombination model fitted to out-of-frame rearrangements, and those results were checked against IGoR. In a later analysis, hypergeometric tests were used to score TCR-TCR, TCR-HLA and TCR-CMV co-occurrence, with a repertoire-size bias correction applied to TCR pairs. False discovery rates were estimated in a later analysis by permuting HLA or CMV assignments 20 times. In a later analysis, co-occurring TCRs were grouped using DBSCAN, with TCRdist sequence similarity added in when clustering inside HLA-allele-positive subsets. For co-occurrence clustering, repertoires with fewer than 30,000 or more than 120,000 public chains were excluded, along with five repertoires with anomalous nucleotide sharing. Imported from immuneACCESS, the table was reduced by TCRdb to in-frame sequences with V and J called. These copies leave out some clones; in studies compared against another copy, an unresolved V gene accounts for under half, and the cause of the remainder is not known. V and J calls and clone size are as listed in that table; D and trimming were resolved from the DNA. For this sample the table gives nearly 110,000 clones, of which approximately 76% were detected only once. Jointly, the top ten make up about 2% of the sample.

This receptor was obtained from a man aged 18 to 29 in good health and CMV-seronegative. The chain uses TRBV7-3 and TRBJ2-2, with TRBD2 matching 15 junction bases. The sequencing sample was made of PBMCs. The CDR3: CASSAQGLAGGRGTGELFF. DNA sequence: TGTGCCAGCAGCGCACAGGGACTAGCGGGGGGCCGTGGCACCGGGGAGCTGTTTTTT.